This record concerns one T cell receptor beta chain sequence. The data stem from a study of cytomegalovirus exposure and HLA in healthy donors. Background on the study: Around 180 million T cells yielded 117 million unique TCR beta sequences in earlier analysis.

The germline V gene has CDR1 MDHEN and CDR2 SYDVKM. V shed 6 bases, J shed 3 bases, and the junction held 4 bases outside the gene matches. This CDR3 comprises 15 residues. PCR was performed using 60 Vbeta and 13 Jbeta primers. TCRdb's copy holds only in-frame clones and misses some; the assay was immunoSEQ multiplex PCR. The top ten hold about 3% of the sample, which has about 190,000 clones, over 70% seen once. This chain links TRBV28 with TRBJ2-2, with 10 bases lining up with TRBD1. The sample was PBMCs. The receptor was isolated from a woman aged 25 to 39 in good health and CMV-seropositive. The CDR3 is CASRTGTGDTGELFF. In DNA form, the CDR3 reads TGTGCCAGCAGGACCGGGACAGGGGACACCGGGGAGCTGTTTTTT.